The T cell receptor (beta chain) under discussion was sequenced for a study of technical replicates of blood from several donors. Sequenced by immunoSEQ multiplex PCR; TCRdb stores in-frame clones only, minus some. The sample has about 97,000 clones; approximately 94% are singletons. The germline V gene encodes CDR1 SGDLS and CDR2 YYNGEE. The CDR3 covers 13 residues. Trimming cost V 4 bases and J 6 bases, with 10 bases left between them. The V call is TRBV9, the J call TRBJ2-2; tentatively, D is TRBD2 (6 bases). Input material: T cells isolated from PBMCs. This sequence originates from a human donor in good health. The CDR3 region is CASSSLAAGELFF. The DNA of the CDR3 is TGTGCCAGCAGCTCGTTAGCGGCCGGGGAGCTGTTTTTT.